Below, one T cell receptor beta chain is given with its context. Its matching antigen is unknown. A much larger clone lies a single base off, so this may be a read error. Samples came from axillary lymph nodes draining the breast cancer. The data belong to a study of breast tumors, draining lymph nodes, adjacent tissues. Germline V gene sequence: CDR1 MNHNS, CDR2 SASEGT. CDR3 length: 13 amino acids. General observations from the study: Luminal-like breast cancer showed significantly higher tumor–nontumor repertoire similarity than basal-like.

TCRdb re-analysed the multiplex PCR reads in MiXCR, keeping a single row per CDR3 protein. The sample shows fewer than 150,000 distinct CDR3 sequences, around 20% of them seen only once. Material: axillary lymph node tissue. The chain employs TRBV6-1 and TRBJ2-2; maybe TRBD2 (6 bases). This clonotype was obtained from a female donor with breast cancer. Some clones in this sample may be carry-over from other donors' samples. Written as DNA, the CDR3 is TGTGCCAGCAGTTACCGGGGAGGTAGGGAGCTGCTTTTT. Its protein is CASSYRGGRELLF.